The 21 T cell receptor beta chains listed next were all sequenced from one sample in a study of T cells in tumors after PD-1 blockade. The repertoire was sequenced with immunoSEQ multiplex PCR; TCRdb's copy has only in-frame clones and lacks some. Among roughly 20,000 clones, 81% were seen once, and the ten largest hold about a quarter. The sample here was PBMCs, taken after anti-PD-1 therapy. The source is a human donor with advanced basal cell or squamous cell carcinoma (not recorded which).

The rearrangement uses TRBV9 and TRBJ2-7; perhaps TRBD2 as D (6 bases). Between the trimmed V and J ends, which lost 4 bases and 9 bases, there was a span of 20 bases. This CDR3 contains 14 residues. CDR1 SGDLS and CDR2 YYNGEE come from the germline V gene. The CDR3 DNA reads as TGTGCCAGCAGCTCGGGAGCTGGGGTTCGTGGGCAGTACTTC. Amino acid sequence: CASSSGAGVRGQYF.

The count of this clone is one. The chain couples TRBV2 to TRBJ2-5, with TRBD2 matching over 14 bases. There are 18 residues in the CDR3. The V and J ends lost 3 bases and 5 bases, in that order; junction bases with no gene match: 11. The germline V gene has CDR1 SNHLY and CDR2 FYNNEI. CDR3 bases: TGTGCCAGCAGTGAGCCCGGGACTAGCGGGAGAGATTGGGAGACCCAGTACTTC. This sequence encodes CASSEPGTSGRDWETQYF.

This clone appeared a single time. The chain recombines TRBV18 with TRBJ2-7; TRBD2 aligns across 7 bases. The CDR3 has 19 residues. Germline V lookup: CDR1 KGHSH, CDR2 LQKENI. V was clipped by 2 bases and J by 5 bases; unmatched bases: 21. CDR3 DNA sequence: TGTGCCAGCTCACCAGGGGGGGTCCTTCGGGGCCTCAATGGACACGAGCAGTACTTC. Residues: CASSPGGVLRGLNGHEQYF. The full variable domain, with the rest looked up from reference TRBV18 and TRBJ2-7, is NAGVMQNPRHLVRRRGQEARLRCSPMKGHSHVYWYRQLPEEGLKFMVYLQKENIIDESGMPKERFSAEFPKEGPSILRIQQVVRGDSAAYFCASSPGGVLRGLNGHEQYFGPGTRLTVT.

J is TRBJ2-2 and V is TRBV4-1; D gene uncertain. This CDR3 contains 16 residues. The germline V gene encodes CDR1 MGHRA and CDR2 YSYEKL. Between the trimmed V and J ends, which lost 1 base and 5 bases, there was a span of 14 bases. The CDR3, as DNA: TGCGCCAGCAGCCAAGTGGTCAGTGTTGGAACCGGGGAGCTGTTTTTT. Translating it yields CASSQVVSVGTGELFF.

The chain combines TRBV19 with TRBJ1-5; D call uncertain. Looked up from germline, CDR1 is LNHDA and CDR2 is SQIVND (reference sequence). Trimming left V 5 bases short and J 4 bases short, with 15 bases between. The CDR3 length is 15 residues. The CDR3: CASSSWELGNQPQHF. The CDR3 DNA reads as TGTGCCAGTAGTTCTTGGGAATTGGGAAATCAGCCCCAGCATTTT.

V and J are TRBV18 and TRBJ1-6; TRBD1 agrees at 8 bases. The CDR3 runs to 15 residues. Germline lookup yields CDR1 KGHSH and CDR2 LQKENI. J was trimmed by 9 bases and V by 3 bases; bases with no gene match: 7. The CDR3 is CASSPDRTGSSPLHF. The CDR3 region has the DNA TGTGCCAGCTCACCCGACCGGACAGGGAGTTCACCCCTCCACTTT.

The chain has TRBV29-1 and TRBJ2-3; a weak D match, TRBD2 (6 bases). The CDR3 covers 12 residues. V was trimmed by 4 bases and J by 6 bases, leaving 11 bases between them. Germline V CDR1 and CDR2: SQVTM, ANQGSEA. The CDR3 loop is CSVVASADTQYF. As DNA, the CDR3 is TGCAGCGTTGTAGCTAGCGCCGATACGCAGTATTTT.

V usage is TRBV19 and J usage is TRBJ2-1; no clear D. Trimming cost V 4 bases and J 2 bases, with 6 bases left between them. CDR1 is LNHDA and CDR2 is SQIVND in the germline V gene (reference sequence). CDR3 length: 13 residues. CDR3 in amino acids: CASSNPAYNEQFF. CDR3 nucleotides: TGTGCCAGTAGTAACCCAGCCTACAATGAGCAGTTCTTC.

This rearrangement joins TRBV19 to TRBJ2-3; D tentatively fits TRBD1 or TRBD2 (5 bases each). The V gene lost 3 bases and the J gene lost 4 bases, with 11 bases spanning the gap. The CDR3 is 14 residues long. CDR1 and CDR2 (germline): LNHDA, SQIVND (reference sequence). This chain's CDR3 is CASSIEGFSDTQYF. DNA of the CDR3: TGTGCCAGTAGTATCGAGGGGTTTTCAGATACGCAGTATTTT.

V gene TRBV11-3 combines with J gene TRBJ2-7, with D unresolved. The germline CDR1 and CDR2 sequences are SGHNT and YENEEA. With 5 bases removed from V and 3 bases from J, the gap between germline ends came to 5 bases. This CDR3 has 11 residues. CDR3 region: CASSASYEQYF. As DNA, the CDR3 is TGTGCCAGCAGCGCCAGCTACGAGCAGTACTTC.

The CDR3 nucleotides read TGTGCCAGCAACCCGACAGGCAGCAATCAGCCCCAGCATTTT. Translating gives CASNPTGSNQPQHF. The V and J genes are TRBV6-5 and TRBJ1-5, with D maybe TRBD1 (6 bases). Germline V gene sequence: CDR1 MNHEY, CDR2 SVGAGI. This CDR3 has 14 amino acids. The ends were cut back, 7 bases at V and 1 base at J, with 11 bases in the middle.

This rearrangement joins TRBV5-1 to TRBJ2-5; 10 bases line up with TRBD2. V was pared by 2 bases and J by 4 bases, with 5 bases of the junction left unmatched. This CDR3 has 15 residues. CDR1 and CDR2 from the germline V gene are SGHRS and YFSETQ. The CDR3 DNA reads TGCGCCAGCAGCTTCCAACGGACTAGCGGAGAGACCCAGTACTTC. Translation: CASSFQRTSGETQYF.

Here the CDR3 reads CATSDTDNPYEQYF. Here the CDR3 DNA reads TGTGCCACCAGTGATACGGACAATCCCTACGAGCAGTACTTC. The rearrangement joins TRBV24-1 to TRBJ2-7; weak D call: TRBD1 (5 bases). CDR3 length equals 14 residues. Trimming cost V 3 bases and J 2 bases, with 10 bases left between them. The V gene's germline CDR1 is KGHDR and CDR2 SFDVKD.

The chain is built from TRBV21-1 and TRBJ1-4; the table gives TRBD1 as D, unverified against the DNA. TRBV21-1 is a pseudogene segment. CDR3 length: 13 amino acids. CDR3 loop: CASNRATNEKLFF. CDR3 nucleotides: TGTGCCAGCAACAGGGCAACTAATGAAAAACTGTTTTTT.

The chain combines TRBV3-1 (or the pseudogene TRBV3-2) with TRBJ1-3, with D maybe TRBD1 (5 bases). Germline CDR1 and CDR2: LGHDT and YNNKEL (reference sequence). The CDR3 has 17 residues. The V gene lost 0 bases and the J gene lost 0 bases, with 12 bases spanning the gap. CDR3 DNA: TGTGCCAGCAGCCAAGACAGGGTCGAAACCTCTGGAAACACCATATATTTT. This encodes CASSQDRVETSGNTIYF.

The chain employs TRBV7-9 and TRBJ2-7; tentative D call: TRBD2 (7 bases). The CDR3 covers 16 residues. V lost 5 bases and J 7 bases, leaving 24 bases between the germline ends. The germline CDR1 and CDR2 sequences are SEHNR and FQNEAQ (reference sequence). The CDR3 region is CASSPNQGRGVLEQYF. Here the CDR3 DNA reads TGTGCCAGCAGCCCCAACCAGGGGAGGGGTGTTTTGGAGCAGTACTTC.

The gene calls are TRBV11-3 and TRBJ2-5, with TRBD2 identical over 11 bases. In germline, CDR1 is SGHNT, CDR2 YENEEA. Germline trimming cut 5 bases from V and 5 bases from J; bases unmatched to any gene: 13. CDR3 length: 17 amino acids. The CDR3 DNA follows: TGTGCCAGCAGCCCTCCCGGTGGTAGCGGGAGGGGTGAGACCCAGTACTTC. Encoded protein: CASSPPGGSGRGETQYF.

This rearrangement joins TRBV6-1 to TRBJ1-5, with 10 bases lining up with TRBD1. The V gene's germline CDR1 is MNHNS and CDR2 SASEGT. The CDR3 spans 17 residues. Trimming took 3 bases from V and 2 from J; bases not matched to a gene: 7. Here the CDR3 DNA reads TGTGCCAGCAGTGAGAGACAGGGGGCGGTGGGCAATCAGCCCCAGCATTTT. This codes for CASSERQGAVGNQPQHF.

Here the CDR3 DNA reads TGTGCCAGCAGCGTAGGCCCTTATAATTCACCCCTCCACTTT. It is translated as CASSVGPYNSPLHF. The chain links TRBV9 to TRBJ1-6; the D is unclear. The ends were cut back, 0 bases at V and 4 bases at J, with 5 bases in the middle. This CDR3 spans 14 amino acids. Germline CDR1 and CDR2: SGDLS and YYNGEE.

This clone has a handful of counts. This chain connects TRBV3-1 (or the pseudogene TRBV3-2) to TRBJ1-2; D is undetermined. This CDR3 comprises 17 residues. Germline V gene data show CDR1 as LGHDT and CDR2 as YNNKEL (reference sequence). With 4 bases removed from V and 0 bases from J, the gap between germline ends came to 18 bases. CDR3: CASSRLDRGWSNYGYTF. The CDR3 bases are TGTGCCAGCAGCCGGTTAGACCGAGGGTGGTCTAACTATGGCTACACCTTC.

This CDR3 reads CASSYSYDRNYGYTF. DNA for the CDR3: TGTGCCAGCAGTTACTCGTACGACAGAAACTATGGCTACACCTTC. The chain recombines TRBV6-5 with TRBJ1-2; possible D gene TRBD1, 5 bases. CDR3 length equals 15 residues. Germline CDR1 reads MNHEY; CDR2 reads SVGAGI. The ends were cut back, 0 bases at V and 2 bases at J, with 10 bases in the middle.